The clone carrying this TCR beta chain was seen more than once but under ten times. This record belongs to a study of T cells in Graves' hyperthyroidism and ophthalmopathy. RNA transcripts gave rise to amplified TCR beta CDR3 regions. First-round RT-PCR of the TCR CDR3 relied on the HTBI primer set. Via MiXCR, TCRdb re-called the multiplex PCR reads, giving one row per CDR3 protein. The sample yields about 350,000 distinct CDR3 sequences, approximately 15% seen once. CDR3 length equals 14 residues. V lost 5 bases to trimming and J lost 10 bases, with 18 bases between them. Germline CDR1 reads SEHNR; CDR2 reads FQNEAQ (reference sequence).

V and J are TRBV7-9 and TRBJ2-1; tentative D call: TRBD1 (5 bases). Sequencing was done on a sample of blood. This TCR derives from a young woman with Graves' hyperthyroidism. CDR3 sequence reads: CASSATVYRTEQFF. DNA of the CDR3: TGTGCCAGCAGCGCCACAGTCTATAGGACAGAGCAGTTCTTC.